This T cell receptor (beta chain) is drawn from a study of blood T cells in healthy people across ages (dated by TCRdb to 2015 to 2017). Concerning the study at large: In model experiments, template switching captured roughly one uniquely barcoded TCR beta cDNA molecule for every two T cells. Donors of different ages were randomly distributed across sequencing lanes to avoid experimental bias. Age-related changes in TCR beta repertoire diversity were measured in the study by deep sequencing normalized with unique cDNA molecular identifiers. The donors were divided into four age groups: young (average approximately 16 years), middle-aged (about 41), aged (about 61) and long-lived (nearly 85). For two donors (one aged 18 to 30 and one aged 80 or older), the study analyzed two additional independent replicas of 1 million unique cDNA reads from the same blood draw. Here is what the overall study found, with its caveats: Compared with the aged group, the long-lived group had more naive CD4+ T cells, fewer expanded clones and increased TCR diversity, a pattern suggesting age selection. Estimates of total diversity from one million sequenced T cells were regarded as lower bounds and underestimates. Because the CMV infection status of the donors was unknown, age-related changes in expanded clonotypes may potentially have been confounded. The percentage of naive T cells measured by flow cytometry correlated strongly with observed TCR beta diversity. Observed TCR beta diversity per million T cells fell roughly linearly with age, and a significant reduction was already apparent by age around 39. Since profiling was done on bulk unsorted PBMCs, naive and antigen-experienced compartments could not be conclusively compared.

Turning to this clonotype: It has no known antigen specificity. No quality values exist for individual bases; no much larger clone is one base distant.

Library preparation used 5' RACE. Sequencing instrument: Illumina HiSeq 2500. A second PCR of roughly 7 to 11 cycles was performed with a sample-barcoded 5' primer and a J-beta primer mix. Each TCR beta cDNA molecule received a unique molecular identifier from a template-switch 5' adaptor carrying 12 random nucleotides. At least 3 million CDR3-containing paired-end reads were obtained from each sample. All of the RNA was converted into first-strand cDNA using the Mint cDNA synthesis kit, with a TRBC-specific oligonucleotide serving as the primer. Following uracil-DNA glycosylase treatment, all cDNA underwent a first 18-cycle PCR with the universal primers M1SS and BC2_uni_R. The original pipeline was this. For normalization, 1 million high-quality reads, each with a distinct molecular identifier, were randomly selected from each sample. Instead of being binned into consensus sequences, reads that shared molecular identifiers were thrown out. MiTCR, set to a Q25 quality threshold and the strictest error-elimination algorithm, was used for CDR3 identification, clonotype clustering and error correction. A nonparametric unseen species model using Euler transformation provided a lower-bound estimate of total TCR beta diversity. In TCRdb, the public reads were trimmed at Q25 with fastp and aligned with MiXCR, with productive beta chains retained. CDR3 protein sequences are deduplicated, and each keeps its most common genes and DNA. V and J calls and clone size were set by TCRdb, not the authors. For this sample the table gives 1.4 million or so distinct CDR3 sequences, of which about 42% were detected only once. About 4% of the sample belongs to the ten largest clones.

Systemically healthy Caucasian individuals from Russia, some 38 in total and aged about 6 to 90 years, were included as donors. Each donor gave ten milliliters of peripheral blood, collected into EDTA-treated Vacutainer tubes. PBMCs were isolated by Ficoll-Paque density-gradient centrifugation, with at least 6 million obtained per sample. Trizol reagent was used to extract total RNA from PBMCs, with at least 5.5 micrograms per sample. For every donor, an aliquot of PBMCs went through flow cytometry to measure the percentages of naive CD45RAhigh/CD27high T cells. The CDR3 sequence holds 14 residues, the cysteine and phenylalanine included. Just CDR3 DNA is preserved here, 42 bases in frame from base 1. For CDR1 and CDR2, the germline V gene lists SGHRS and YFSETQ. The trim is 3 bases for V and 7 bases for J, with a gap of 14 bases between the germline ends.

The chain was built from TRBV5-1 and TRBJ1-5; TRBD1 is possibly the D segment (6 matching bases). The source material was blood. This TCR was recovered from a woman between 18 and 29 years old in good health. The CDR3 reads CASSSYRAYQPQHF. In nucleotide form, the sequence is TGCGCCAGCAGCTCTTACAGGGCATACCAGCCCCAGCATTTT.